This TCR beta chain was recorded in a study of blood T cell repertoires in COVID-19. Overall study: Specimens from acute and convalescent COVID-19 originated in the United States, Italy and Spain.

Libraries were prepared by immunoSEQ multiplex PCR; TCRdb keeps only in-frame clonotypes and omits some of them. The profile shows some 170,000 clones, approximately 80% of them singletons. V lost 7 bases and J 6 bases, leaving 18 bases between the germline ends. Per the germline V gene, CDR1 is ENHRY and CDR2 is SYGVKD. There are 14 residues in the CDR3. Individuals aged about 18 to 90 years were recruited from around 22 US areas. The clonotype originates from a man in his forties who had recovered from COVID-19. The specimen sequenced was PBMCs or T cells enriched from blood (not recorded which). This chain links TRBV10-3 with TRBJ1-2; no firm D call. CDR3 amino acids: CAIMASDGPHGYTF. CDR3 DNA sequence: TGTGCCATCATGGCATCGGATGGGCCTCATGGCTACACCTTC.